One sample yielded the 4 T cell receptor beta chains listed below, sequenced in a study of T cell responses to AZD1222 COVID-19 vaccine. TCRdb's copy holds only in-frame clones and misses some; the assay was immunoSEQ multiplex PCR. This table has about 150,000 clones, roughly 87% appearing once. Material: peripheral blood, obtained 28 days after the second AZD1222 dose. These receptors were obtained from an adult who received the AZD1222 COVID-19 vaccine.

CDR3 sequence: CASSVDLDRGPLTF. CDR3 nucleotides: TGTGCCAGCAGCGTAGATCTGGACAGGGGGCCTCTGACCTTC. The chain has TRBV9 and TRBJ1-2, with 11 nucleotides matching TRBD1. Trimming took 0 bases from V and 14 from J; bases not matched to a gene: 9. The CDR3 totals 14 residues. Germline V lookup: CDR1 SGDLS, CDR2 YYNGEE.

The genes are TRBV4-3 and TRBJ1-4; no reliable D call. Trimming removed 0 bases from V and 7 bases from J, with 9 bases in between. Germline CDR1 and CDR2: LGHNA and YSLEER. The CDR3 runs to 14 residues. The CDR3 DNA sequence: TGCGCCAGCAGCCAAGATGTAGCAGTTGAAAAACTGTTTTTT. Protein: CASSQDVAVEKLFF.

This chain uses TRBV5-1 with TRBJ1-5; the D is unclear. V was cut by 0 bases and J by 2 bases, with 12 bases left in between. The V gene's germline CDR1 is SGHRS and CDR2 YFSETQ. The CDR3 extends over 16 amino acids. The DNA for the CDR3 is TGCGCCAGCAGCTTGGGTACCGGGGTCGGCAATCAGCCCCAGCATTTT. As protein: CASSLGTGVGNQPQHF.

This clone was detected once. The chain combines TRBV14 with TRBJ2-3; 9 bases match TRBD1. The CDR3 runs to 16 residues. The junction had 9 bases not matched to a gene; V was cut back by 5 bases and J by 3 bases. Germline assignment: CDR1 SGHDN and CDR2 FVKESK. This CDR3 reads CASSLPGTGRTDTQYF. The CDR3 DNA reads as TGTGCCAGCAGCTTGCCCGGGACAGGGAGAACAGATACGCAGTATTTT. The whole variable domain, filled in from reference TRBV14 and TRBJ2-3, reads EAGVTQFPSHSVIEKGQTVTLRCDPISGHDNLYWYRRVMGKEIKFLLHFVKESKQDESGMPNNRFLAERTGGTYSTLKVQPAELEDSGVYFCASSLPGTGRTDTQYFGPGTRLTVL.